This T cell receptor beta chain is drawn from a study of T cell repertoires in cytomegalovirus infection. Study-level background: Public TCR beta signatures were indicative of both CMV infection and a matching HLA type.

Study results and caveats: CMV-specific HLA-C-restricted TCR beta clonotypes dominated the ex vivo response.

TCRdb reanalysed the reads using MiXCR and keeps one entry per CDR3 protein. Of approximately 140,000 distinct CDR3 sequences in the sample, roughly 8.2% were seen once. This CDR3 region has 22 residues. V lost 6 bases and J lost 0; bases outside the gene matches: 27. Per germline, CDR1 SQVTM and CDR2 ANQGSEA. A few counts support this clonotype. Its antigen is currently unknown. Sample: PBMCs. The sequence derives from a human donor in good health (CMV status not recorded). Some clones in this sample may be carry-over from other donors' samples. This chain uses TRBV29-1 with TRBJ2-4; 9 positions match TRBD2. The CDR3 nucleotides read TGCAGCGTCGGACTCCCTTCCAGCGGGGGGCCGAGGAGTGTTCTAGCCAAAAACATTCAGTACTTC. It specifies CSVGLPSSGGPRSVLAKNIQYF.